This T cell receptor beta chain was identified during a study of blood T cell repertoires in COVID-19. The repertoire was sequenced with immunoSEQ multiplex PCR; TCRdb's copy has only in-frame clones and lacks some. The sample comprises over 35,000 clones, about 80% of which are singletons, and less than 25% rests with the top ten. This TCR was sampled from a human donor with acute or convalescent COVID-19. The donor label of this sample is uncertain. The sequenced sample consisted of peripheral blood.

This CDR3 is CASSSQGTGNTIYF. The CDR3 DNA reads as TGTGCCAGCAGCTCACAGGGGACTGGAAACACCATATATTTT. The chain is built from TRBV7-3 and TRBJ1-3; 7 bases agree with TRBD1. Germline V lookup: CDR1 SGHTA, CDR2 FQGTGA. With 4 bases clipped from V and 2 bases from J, the junction kept 2 bases outside the gene matches. CDR3 length: 14 amino acids.